This TCR beta chain was obtained from a study of control samples from healthy donors and cancer patients. The repertoire was sequenced with immunoSEQ multiplex PCR; TCRdb's copy has only in-frame clones and lacks some. Here the sample spans 65,000 to 90,000 clones, 94% being singletons. This sequence originates from a woman aged 25 to 39 in good health. Sequenced: blood.

As DNA, the CDR3 is TGCGCCAGCAGCGCCGGGACAGACAGCTCTGGGGCCAACGTCCTGACTTTC. Translation gives CASSAGTDSSGANVLTF. The chain joins TRBV5-1 to TRBJ2-6, with 7 positions matching TRBD1. The CDR3 extends over 17 amino acids. V dropped 4 bases and J dropped 0; count of bases not matched to a gene: 7. Germline V CDR1 and CDR2: SGHRS, YFSETQ.